This TCR beta chain is drawn from a study of cytomegalovirus exposure and HLA in healthy donors. Overall study findings and caveats: A later analysis linked a missense DCLRE1C variant to TCR beta V- and J-gene trimming. In a later analysis, HLA-C alleles had the fewest associated TCRs, DRB1 alleles the most. The authors listed approximately 160 TCR beta chains as cytomegalovirus-associated.

About this clone itself: Its antigen remains unknown.

Researchers ran the PCR with 60 Vbeta and 13 Jbeta primers. The data were produced by immunoSEQ multiplex PCR, yet TCRdb's version contains in-frame clones alone and is incomplete. Here the sample spans about 86,000 clones, about two thirds being singletons. Trimming stripped 4 bases from V and 0 bases from J, with 6 bases between. The CDR3 is made up of 13 amino acids. Germline V gene data show CDR1 as MNHEY and CDR2 as SVGAGI. Material for sequencing was PBMCs. The rearrangement joins TRBV6-5 to TRBJ1-2, with D maybe TRBD1 (5 bases). The source is a man in his 60s in good health and CMV-seronegative. The chain's CDR3 is CASSFRANYGYTF. The CDR3 coding sequence is TGTGCCAGCAGTTTCAGGGCTAACTATGGCTACACCTTC.